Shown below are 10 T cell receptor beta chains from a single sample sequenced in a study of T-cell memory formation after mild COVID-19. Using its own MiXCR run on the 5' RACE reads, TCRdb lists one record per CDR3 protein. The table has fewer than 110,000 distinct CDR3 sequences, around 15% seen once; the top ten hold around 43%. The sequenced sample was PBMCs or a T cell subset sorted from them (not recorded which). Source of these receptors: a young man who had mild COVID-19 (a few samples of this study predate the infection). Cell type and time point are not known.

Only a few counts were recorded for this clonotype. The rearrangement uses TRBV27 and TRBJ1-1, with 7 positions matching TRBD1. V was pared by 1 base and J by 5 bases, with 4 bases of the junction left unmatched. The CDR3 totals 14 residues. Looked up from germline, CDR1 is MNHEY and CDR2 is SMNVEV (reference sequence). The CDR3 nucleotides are TGTGCCAGCAGTTTATACAGGGGAGTTACTGAAGCTTTCTTT. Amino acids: CASSLYRGVTEAFF.

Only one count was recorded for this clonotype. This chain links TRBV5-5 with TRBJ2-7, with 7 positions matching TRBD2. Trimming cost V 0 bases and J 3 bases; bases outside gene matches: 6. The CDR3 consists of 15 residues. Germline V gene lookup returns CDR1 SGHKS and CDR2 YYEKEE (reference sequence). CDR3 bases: TGTGCCAGCAGCTTGGGTAGGGGAGGGAACTACGAGCAGTACTTC. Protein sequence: CASSLGRGGNYEQYF.

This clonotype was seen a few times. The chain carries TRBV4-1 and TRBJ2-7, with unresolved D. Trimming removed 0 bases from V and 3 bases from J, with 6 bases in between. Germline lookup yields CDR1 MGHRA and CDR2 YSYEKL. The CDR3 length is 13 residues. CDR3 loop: CASSQDMGYEQYV. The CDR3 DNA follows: TGCGCCAGCAGCCAAGACATGGGCTACGAGCAGTACGTC.

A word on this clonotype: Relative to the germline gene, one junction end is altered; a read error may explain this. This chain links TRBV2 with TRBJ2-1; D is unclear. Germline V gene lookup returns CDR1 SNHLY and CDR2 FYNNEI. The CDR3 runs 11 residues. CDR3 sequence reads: CASSKAGEQFF. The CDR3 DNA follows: TGTGCCAGCAGTAAAGCCGGGGAGCAGTTCTTC.

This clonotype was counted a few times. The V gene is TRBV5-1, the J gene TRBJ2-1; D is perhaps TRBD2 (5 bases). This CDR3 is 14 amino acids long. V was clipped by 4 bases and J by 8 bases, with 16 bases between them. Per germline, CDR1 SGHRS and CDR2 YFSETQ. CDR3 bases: TGCGCCAGCAGCACTTTCCGAGGGTTCGATGAGCAGTTCTTC. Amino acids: CASSTFRGFDEQFF.

The CDR3 here is CASSQSGGYTDTQYF. Written as DNA, the CDR3 is TGCGCCAGCAGCCAGAGCGGGGGGTACACAGATACGCAGTATTTT. The chain carries TRBV4-1 and TRBJ2-3, with 9 bases aligning to TRBD2. Germline trimming cut 3 bases from V and 2 bases from J; bases unmatched to any gene: 3. Germline V gives CDR1 MGHRA, CDR2 YSYEKL. This CDR3 is built from 15 residues.

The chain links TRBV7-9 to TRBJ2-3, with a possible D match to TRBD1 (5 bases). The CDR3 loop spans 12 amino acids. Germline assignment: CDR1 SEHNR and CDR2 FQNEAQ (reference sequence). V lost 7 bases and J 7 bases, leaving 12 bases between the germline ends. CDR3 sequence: CASNGAENTQYF. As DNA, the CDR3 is TGTGCCAGCAATGGGGCAGAGAATACGCAGTATTTT.

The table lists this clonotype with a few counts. The CDR3 nucleotides read TGTGCCAGCAGTGACCCGGGACACGGTATGGAGACCCAGTACTTC. It codes for CASSDPGHGMETQYF. J is TRBJ2-5 and V is TRBV2, with D possibly matching TRBD1 (6 bases). V dropped 3 bases and J dropped 5 bases, with 16 bases sitting between them. CDR1 and CDR2 from the germline V gene are SNHLY and FYNNEI. CDR3 length: 15 residues.

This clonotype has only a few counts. The CDR3 spells CASSLSGSYTEAFF. The CDR3 DNA sequence: TGTGCCAGCAGCTTATCAGGGTCCTACACTGAAGCTTTCTTT. The chain couples TRBV7-2 to TRBJ1-1; perhaps TRBD1 as D (5 bases). V lost 2 bases and J lost 3, with 10 bases in between. The CDR3 sequence is 14 residues long. CDR1 and CDR2 (germline): SGHTA, FQGNSA.

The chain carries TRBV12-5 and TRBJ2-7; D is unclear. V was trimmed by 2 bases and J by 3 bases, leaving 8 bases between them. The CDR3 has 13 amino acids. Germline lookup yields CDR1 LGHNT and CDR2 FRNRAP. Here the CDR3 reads CASGLSQSYEQYF. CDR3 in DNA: TGTGCTAGTGGTTTGTCCCAGAGCTACGAGCAGTACTTC.